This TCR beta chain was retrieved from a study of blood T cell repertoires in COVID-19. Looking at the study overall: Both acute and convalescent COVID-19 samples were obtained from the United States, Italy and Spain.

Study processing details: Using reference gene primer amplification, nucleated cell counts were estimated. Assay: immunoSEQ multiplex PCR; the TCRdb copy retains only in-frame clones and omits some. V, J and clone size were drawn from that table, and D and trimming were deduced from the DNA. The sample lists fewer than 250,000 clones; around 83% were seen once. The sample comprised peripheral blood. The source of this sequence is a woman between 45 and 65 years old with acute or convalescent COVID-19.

The CDR3 region is CASSRGTGDTYEQYF. CDR3 coding DNA: TGTGCCAGCAGCCGCGGGACAGGGGATACCTACGAGCAGTACTTC. This sequence joins TRBV27 and TRBJ2-7, with 10 nucleotides matching TRBD1. This CDR3 has 15 amino acids. Germline V gene sequence: CDR1 MNHEY, CDR2 SMNVEV (reference sequence). Trimming took 6 bases from V and 2 from J; bases not matched to a gene: 7.